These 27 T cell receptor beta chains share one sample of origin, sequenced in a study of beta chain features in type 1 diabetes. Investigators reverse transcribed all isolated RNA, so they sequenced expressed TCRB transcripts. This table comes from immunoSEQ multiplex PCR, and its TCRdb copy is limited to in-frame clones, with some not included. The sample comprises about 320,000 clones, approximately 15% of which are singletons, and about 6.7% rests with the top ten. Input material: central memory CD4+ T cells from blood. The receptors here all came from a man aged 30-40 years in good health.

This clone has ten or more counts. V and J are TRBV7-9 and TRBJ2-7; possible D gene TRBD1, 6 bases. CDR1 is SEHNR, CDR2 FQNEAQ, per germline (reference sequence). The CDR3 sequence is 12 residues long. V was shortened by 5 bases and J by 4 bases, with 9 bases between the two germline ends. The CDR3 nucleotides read TGTGCCAGCAGCCTGCAGGGGTACGAGCAGTACGTC. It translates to CASSLQGYEQYV.

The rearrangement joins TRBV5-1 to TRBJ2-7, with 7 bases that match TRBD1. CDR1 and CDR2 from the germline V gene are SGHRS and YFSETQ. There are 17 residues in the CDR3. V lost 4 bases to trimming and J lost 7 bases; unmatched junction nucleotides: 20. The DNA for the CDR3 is TGCGCCAGCAGCCCAAGCCTCGGACAGGTGCAAAAATTAGAGCAGTACTTC. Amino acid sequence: CASSPSLGQVQKLEQYF.

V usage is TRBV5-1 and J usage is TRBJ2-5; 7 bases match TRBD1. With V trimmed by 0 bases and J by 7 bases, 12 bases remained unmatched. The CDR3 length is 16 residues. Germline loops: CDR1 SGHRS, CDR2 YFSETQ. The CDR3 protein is CASSLGLTGKIGTQYF. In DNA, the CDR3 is TGCGCCAGCAGCTTGGGGTTGACAGGGAAAATTGGGACCCAGTACTTC.

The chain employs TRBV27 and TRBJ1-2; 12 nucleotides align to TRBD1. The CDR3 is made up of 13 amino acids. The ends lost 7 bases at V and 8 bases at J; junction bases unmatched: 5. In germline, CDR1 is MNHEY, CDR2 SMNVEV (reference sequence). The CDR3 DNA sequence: TGTGCCAGCATGGGACAGGGGGCCGGGGGCTACACCTTC. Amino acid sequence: CASMGQGAGGYTF.

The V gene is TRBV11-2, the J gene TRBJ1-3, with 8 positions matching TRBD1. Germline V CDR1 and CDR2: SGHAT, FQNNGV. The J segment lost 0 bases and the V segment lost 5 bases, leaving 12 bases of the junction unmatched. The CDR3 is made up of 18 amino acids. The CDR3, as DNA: TGTGCCAGCAGCCCGACAGGGGCGGGAGGTGTCTCTGGAAACACCATATATTTT. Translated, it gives CASSPTGAGGVSGNTIYF.

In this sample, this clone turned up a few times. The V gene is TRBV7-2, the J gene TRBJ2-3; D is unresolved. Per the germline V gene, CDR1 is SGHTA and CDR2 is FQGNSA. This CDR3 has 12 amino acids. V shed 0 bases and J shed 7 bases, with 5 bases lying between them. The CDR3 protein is CASSLARNTQYF. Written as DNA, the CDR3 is TGTGCCAGCAGCTTAGCCCGAAATACGCAGTATTTT.

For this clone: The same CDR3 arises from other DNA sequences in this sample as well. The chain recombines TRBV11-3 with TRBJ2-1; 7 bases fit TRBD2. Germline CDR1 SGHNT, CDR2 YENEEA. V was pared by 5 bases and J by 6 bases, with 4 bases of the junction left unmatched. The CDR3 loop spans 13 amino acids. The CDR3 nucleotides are TGTGCCAGCAGCCGGGGAGGGCGCAATGAGCAGTTCTTC. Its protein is CASSRGGRNEQFF.

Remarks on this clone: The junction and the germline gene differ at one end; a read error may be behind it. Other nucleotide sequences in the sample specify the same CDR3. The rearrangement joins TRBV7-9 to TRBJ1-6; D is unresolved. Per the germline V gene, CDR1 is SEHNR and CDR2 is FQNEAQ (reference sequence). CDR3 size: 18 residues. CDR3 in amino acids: CASSQDRQGYSDNSPLHF. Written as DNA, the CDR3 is TGCGCCAGCAGCCAAGATCGGCAAGGCTACTCCGATAATTCACCCCTCCACTTT.

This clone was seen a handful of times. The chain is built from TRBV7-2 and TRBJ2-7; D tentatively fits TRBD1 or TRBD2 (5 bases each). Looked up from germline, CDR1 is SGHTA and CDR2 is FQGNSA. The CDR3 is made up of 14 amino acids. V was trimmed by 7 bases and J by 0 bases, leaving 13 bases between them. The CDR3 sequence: CASKPGRNSYEQYF. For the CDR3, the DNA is TGTGCCAGCAAACCGGGACGAAACTCCTACGAGCAGTACTTC.

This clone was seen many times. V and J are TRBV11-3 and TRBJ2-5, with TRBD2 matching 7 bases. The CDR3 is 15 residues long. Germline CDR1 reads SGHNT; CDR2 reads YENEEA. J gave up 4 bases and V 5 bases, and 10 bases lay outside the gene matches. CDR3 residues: CASSLQAGYVETQYF. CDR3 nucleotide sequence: TGTGCCAGCAGCCTTCAAGCGGGATATGTAGAGACCCAGTACTTC.

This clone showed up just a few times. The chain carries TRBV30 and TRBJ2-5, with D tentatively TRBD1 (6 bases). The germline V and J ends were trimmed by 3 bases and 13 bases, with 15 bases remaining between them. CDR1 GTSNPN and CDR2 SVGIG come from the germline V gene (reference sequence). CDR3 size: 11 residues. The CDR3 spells CAWRSTGPPYF. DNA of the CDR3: TGTGCCTGGAGATCTACAGGGCCCCCGTACTTC. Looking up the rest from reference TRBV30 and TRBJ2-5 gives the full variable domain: SQTIHQWPATLVQPVGSPLSLECTVEGTSNPNLYWYRQAAGRGLQLLFYSVGIGQISSEVPQNLSASRPQDRQFILSSKKLLLSDSGFYLCAWRSTGPPYFGPGTRLLVL.

The CDR3 is CASSLAFGQASTGELFF. CDR3 coding DNA: TGTGCCAGCAGCTTAGCGTTCGGACAGGCGAGCACCGGGGAGCTGTTTTTT. The chain links TRBV7-9 to TRBJ2-2, with 7 bases aligning to TRBD1. CDR1 is SEHNR, CDR2 FQNEAQ, per germline (reference sequence). CDR3 length equals 17 residues. The V and J ends lost 0 bases and 4 bases, in that order; junction bases with no gene match: 8.

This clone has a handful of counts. The CDR3 bases are TGTGCCAGCAGCTTCGGAGGGAGACGGACCGGGGAGCTGTTTTTT. It specifies CASSFGGRRTGELFF. V gene TRBV11-2 combines with J gene TRBJ2-2; D may be TRBD2 (6 bases). V was clipped by 3 bases and J by 5 bases, with 13 bases between them. The germline CDR1 and CDR2 sequences are SGHAT and FQNNGV. The CDR3 has 15 residues.

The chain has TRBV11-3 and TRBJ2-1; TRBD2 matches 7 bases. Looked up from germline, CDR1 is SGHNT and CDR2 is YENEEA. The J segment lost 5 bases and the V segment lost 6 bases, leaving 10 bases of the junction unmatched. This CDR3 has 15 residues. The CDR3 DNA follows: TGTGCCAGCAGTAAACCGGGACTACCAAACAATGAGCAGTTCTTC. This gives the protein CASSKPGLPNNEQFF. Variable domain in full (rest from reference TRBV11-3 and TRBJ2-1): EAGVVQSPRYKIIEKKQPVAFWCNPISGHNTLYWYLQNLGQGPELLIRYENEEAVDDSQLPKDRFSAERLKGVDSTLKIQPAELGDSAVYLCASSKPGLPNNEQFFGPGTRLTVL.

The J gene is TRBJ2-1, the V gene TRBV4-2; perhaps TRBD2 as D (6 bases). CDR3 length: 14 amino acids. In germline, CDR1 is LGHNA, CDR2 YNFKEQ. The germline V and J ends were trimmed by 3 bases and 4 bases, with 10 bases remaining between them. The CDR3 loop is CASSQVGTYNEQFF. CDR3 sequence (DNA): TGTGCCAGCAGCCAGGTCGGGACTTACAATGAGCAGTTCTTC.

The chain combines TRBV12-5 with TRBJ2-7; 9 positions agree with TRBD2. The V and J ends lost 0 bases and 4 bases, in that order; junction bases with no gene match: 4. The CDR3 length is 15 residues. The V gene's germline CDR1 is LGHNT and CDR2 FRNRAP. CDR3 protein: CASGLVLAGDYEQYF. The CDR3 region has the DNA TGTGCTAGTGGTTTGGTGTTAGCGGGGGATTACGAGCAGTACTTC. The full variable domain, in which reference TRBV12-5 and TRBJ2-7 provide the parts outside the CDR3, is DARVTQTPRHKVTEMGQEVTMRCQPILGHNTVFWYRQTMMQGLELLAYFRNRAPLDDSGMPKDRFSAEMPDATLATLKIQPSEPRDSAVYFCASGLVLAGDYEQYFGPGTRLTVT.

The CDR3 coding sequence is TGTGCCACCAGCAGGGGGATAAATGGGAATGAGCAGTTCTTC. Translation: CATSRGINGNEQFF. The V and J genes are TRBV15 and TRBJ2-1; D gene uncertain. V dropped 3 bases and J dropped 7 bases, with 13 bases sitting between them. Germline V gene lookup returns CDR1 LNHNV and CDR2 YYDKDF (reference sequence). CDR3 length: 14 residues.

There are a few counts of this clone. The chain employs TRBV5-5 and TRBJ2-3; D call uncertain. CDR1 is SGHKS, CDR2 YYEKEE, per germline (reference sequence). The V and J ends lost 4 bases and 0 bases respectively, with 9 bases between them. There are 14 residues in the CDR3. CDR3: CASSVPMSTDTQYF. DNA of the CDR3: TGTGCCAGCAGCGTCCCGATGAGCACAGATACGCAGTATTTT.

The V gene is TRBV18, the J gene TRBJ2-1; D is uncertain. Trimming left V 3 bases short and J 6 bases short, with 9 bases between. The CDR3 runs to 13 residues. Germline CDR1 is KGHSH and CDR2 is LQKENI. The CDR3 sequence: CASSPLRINEQFF. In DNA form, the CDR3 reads TGTGCCAGCTCACCCCTGAGGATCAATGAGCAGTTCTTC.

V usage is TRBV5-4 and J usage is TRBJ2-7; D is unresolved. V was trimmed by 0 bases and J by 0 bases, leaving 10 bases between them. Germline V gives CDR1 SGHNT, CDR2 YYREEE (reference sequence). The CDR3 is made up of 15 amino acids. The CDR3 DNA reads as TGTGCCAGCAGCTTGGCGGCTAGTAGCTCCTACGAGCAGTACGTC. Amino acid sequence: CASSLAASSSYEQYV.

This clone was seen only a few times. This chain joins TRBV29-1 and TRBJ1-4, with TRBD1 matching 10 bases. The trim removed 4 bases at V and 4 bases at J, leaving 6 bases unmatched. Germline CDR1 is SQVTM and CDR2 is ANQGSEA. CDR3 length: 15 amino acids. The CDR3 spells CSVGDRGRNNEKLFF. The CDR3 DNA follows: TGCAGCGTTGGAGACAGGGGGCGAAATAATGAAAAACTGTTTTTT.

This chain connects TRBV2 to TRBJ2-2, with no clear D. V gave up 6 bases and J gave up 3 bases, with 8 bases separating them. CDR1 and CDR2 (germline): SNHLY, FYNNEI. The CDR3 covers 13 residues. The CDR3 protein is CASRTWDTGELFF. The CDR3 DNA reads TGTGCCAGCAGGACTTGGGACACCGGGGAGCTGTTTTTT.

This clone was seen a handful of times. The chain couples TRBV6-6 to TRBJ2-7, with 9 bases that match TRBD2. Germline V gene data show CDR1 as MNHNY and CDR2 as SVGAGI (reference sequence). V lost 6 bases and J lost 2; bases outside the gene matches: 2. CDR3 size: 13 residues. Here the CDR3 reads CASRPSGTYEQYV. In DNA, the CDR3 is TGTGCCAGCAGGCCTAGCGGGACCTACGAGCAGTACGTC.

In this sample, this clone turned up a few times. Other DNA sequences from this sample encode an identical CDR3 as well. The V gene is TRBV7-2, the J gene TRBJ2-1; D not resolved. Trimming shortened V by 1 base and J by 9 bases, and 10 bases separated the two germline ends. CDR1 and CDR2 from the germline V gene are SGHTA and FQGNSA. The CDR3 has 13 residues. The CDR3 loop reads CASSLVGDGEQFF. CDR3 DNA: TGTGCCAGCAGCTTAGTTGGTGACGGTGAGCAGTTCTTC.

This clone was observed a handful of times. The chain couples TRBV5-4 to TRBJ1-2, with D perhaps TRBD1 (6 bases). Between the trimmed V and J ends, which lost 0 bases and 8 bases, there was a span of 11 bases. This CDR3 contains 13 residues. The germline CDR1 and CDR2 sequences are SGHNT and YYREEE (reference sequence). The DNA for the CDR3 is TGTGCCAGCAGCTTGGAGCGGGGGCCCGGCTACACCTTC. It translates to CASSLERGPGYTF.

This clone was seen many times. CDR3 residues: CASSGTGALKIGAAFF. The CDR3 DNA reads as TGTGCCAGCAGTGGGACAGGGGCGTTGAAGATCGGTGCGGCTTTCTTT. The J gene is TRBJ1-1, the V gene TRBV25-1, with TRBD1 matching over 9 bases. The junction had 17 bases not matched to a gene; V was cut back by 4 bases and J by 11 bases. The germline V gene has CDR1 MGHDK and CDR2 SYGVNS. This CDR3 is built from 16 residues. The whole variable domain, filled in from reference TRBV25-1 and TRBJ1-1, reads EADIYQTPRYLVIGTGKKITLECSQTMGHDKMYWYQQDPGMELHLIHYSYGVNSTEKGDLSSESTVSRIRTEHFPLTLESARPSHTSQYLCASSGTGALKIGAAFFGQGTRLTVV.

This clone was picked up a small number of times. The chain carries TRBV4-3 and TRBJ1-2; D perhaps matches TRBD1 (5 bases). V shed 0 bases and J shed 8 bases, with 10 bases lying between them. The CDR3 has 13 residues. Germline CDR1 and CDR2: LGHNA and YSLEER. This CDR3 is CASSQDLGEGYTF. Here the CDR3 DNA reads TGCGCCAGCAGCCAAGATTTAGGGGAAGGCTACACCTTC.